This T cell receptor beta chain was sequenced for a study of T cell responses to AZD1222 COVID-19 vaccine (dated by TCRdb to the early 2020s). A note on the overall study: A total of more than 230 trial participants underwent TCR sequencing, of whom about 210 received two doses of AZD1222 and some 25 received two doses of the MenACWY control vaccine. Trial participants were enrolled by age into 18-55, 56-69 and 70-plus year subgroups, with 148, 28 and 57 TCR-sequenced participants respectively. Study-wide conclusions, independent of this receptor: The 56-69-year group was small, and its depth increase did not reach significance, likely because of low power. After two AZD1222 doses, spike-specific TCR breadth and depth were significantly higher than at day 0 and than in MenACWY recipients. Conclusions about previously exposed vaccinees are limited, since just a handful of AZD1222 recipients were seropositive for SARS-CoV-2 at baseline. The whole spike protein was spanned by vaccine-associated CD4 TCRs, and dominant responses were seen in regions 160-218 and 743-854. Epitopes outside the regions mutated in the B.1.351 and B.1.1.7 variants were reportedly recognized by nearly half of the unique spike-specific TCRs. Participants were mostly white British and included more females than males, and it was suggested by the authors that clonal diversity may have been underestimated. Because no samples from the day 14 peak response were available, repertoires could be characterized only after the peak T cell response.

From its cysteine to its phenylalanine, the CDR3 spans 16 amino acids. The kept DNA is CDR3 alone, 48 bases in frame from the first base. Via the germline V gene, CDR1 is LGHNT and CDR2 FRNRAP. The germline ends are 20 bases apart after V is trimmed by 5 bases and J by 4 bases. As for this clone: The antigen it recognizes is unknown. No much larger clone is present one base from it, and per-base qualities are unavailable.

The CDR3 regions of human TCRbeta chains were subjected to immunosequencing. Processing in the source paper ran as follows. TCRs in the repertoires were matched against a reference library of SARS-CoV-2-specific TCRs that had been generated with the MIRA antigen-specificity platform. Breadth was defined as the fraction of unique TCRs that were SARS-CoV-2-associated, and depth was defined as the fraction of total T cells that were SARS-CoV-2-associated. Using the MIRA data, every spike-specific TCR was mapped to the spike region that the TCR reacted to and assigned to either a CD4 or a CD8 class. Log10-transformed breadth and depth values were compared by one-way ANOVA with Sidak's multiple comparisons tests. Sourced from immuneACCESS, this table was stored by TCRdb with only in-frame sequences that have V and J called. A share of the clones is absent; for the studies checked, an unresolved V gene accounts for under half, and the remainder has no known explanation. D and trimming were read from the DNA, whereas the V and J calls and clone size are those reported in that table. For this sample there are under 150,000 clones; over 75% appear just once. The ten largest make up roughly 3.9% of the sample.

The time point label, read with the paper, signifies: baseline before first vaccination. The treatment or condition label corresponds to: meningococcal conjugate vaccine given as trial control. The vaccinee samples were drawn from two UK trials, COV001 and COV002, one of which was a single-blind randomized controlled phase 2/3 trial testing AZD1222 (ChAdOx1 nCoV-19) in healthy adults. For TCRbeta chain sequencing, PBMC samples were collected from trial participants at day 0 and at day 28 after the second dose. This TCR was sampled from an adult in good health. The rearrangement combines TRBV12-5 with TRBJ1-1; tentative D gene TRBD1, with 5 bases matching. The sample here was peripheral blood, taken on day 0 of MenACWY control vaccination. The CDR3 reads as follows: CASGPPWDRPGTEAFF. The DNA sequence is as follows: TGTGCTAGTGGTCCACCATGGGACCGTCCAGGCACTGAAGCTTTCTTT. The CDR3 plus the reference TRBV12-5 and TRBJ1-1 genes for the other parts give the full variable domain: DARVTQTPRHKVTEMGQEVTMRCQPILGHNTVFWYRQTMMQGLELLAYFRNRAPLDDSGMPKDRFSAEMPDATLATLKIQPSEPRDSAVYFCASGPPWDRPGTEAFFGQGTRLTVV.